This T cell receptor (beta chain) was captured by sequencing in a study of T-cell memory formation after mild COVID-19. Notes on the study in general: Day 15 to 85 contracting clones showed balanced CD4/CD8; later expanders leaned CD4+.

This clonotype was counted only a few times. Its target is not known. The V gene's germline CDR1 is DFQATT and CDR2 SNEGSKA (reference sequence). V was pared by 5 bases and J by 1 base, with 6 bases of the junction left unmatched. The length of the CDR3 is 16 residues. TCR alpha and TCR beta cDNA libraries with sample barcodes and UMIs came from 5'RACE using constant-segment primers. TCRdb reprocessed the 5' RACE reads with MiXCR, giving one entry per CDR3 protein. The sample contains 190,000 or so distinct CDR3 sequences, 20% to 25% of which appear only once. The sample consisted of PBMCs or a T cell subset sorted from them (not recorded which). J is TRBJ2-2 and V is TRBV20-1; TRBD2 aligns across 11 bases. The TCR sequence derives from an adult woman who had mild COVID-19 (a few samples of this study predate the infection). Cell type and time point are not known. The CDR3 DNA reads as TGCAGTGCTCTAAAAACTAGCGGGGGGAACACCGGGGAGCTGTTTTTT. Translated, it gives CSALKTSGGNTGELFF.